A selection of T cell receptor beta chains follows, all from one sample in a study of T cells after yellow fever vaccination. MiXCR was run by TCRdb on the 5' RACE reads, yielding one entry per CDR3 protein. The repertoire holds 250,000 to 400,000 distinct CDR3 sequences, with 4.1% as singletons. This sample comprised PBMCs, obtained 5 days after the yellow fever booster vaccination. These receptors originate from a man in his late teens or twenties who received the YFV17D yellow fever vaccine. Both conserved end residues are trimmed from each CDR3. Fields, in order: CDR3 protein, J gene, D gene, V gene. A D gene is named only where the DNA matches it firmly.

CDR3aa: ASSWEDTNSPLH
j_gene: TRBJ1-6
d_gene: -
v_gene: TRBV7-9

CDR3aa: ASSQDPTGGEETQY
j_gene: TRBJ2-5
d_gene: -
v_gene: TRBV4-1

CDR3aa: ASSPTGTGEQY
j_gene: TRBJ2-7
d_gene: -
v_gene: TRBV18

CDR3aa: ASSLVRPGNSPLH
j_gene: TRBJ1-6
d_gene: -
v_gene: TRBV7-2

CDR3aa: ASRRFTAAGGVPETQY
j_gene: TRBJ2-5
d_gene: TRBD2
v_gene: TRBV6-5

CDR3aa: ASSRQPTYNEQF
j_gene: TRBJ2-1
d_gene: -
v_gene: TRBV5-5

CDR3aa: ASTSRMLNSPLH
j_gene: TRBJ1-6
d_gene: -
v_gene: TRBV6-2/TRBV6-3

CDR3aa: ASSPRSNYGYT
j_gene: TRBJ1-2
d_gene: -
v_gene: TRBV7-2

CDR3aa: ASSLGGLFEAF
j_gene: TRBJ1-1
d_gene: -
v_gene: TRBV7-2

CDR3aa: ASSKTLDRDNYEQY
j_gene: TRBJ2-7
d_gene: TRBD1
v_gene: TRBV27

CDR3aa: SAPVGEHQPQH
j_gene: TRBJ1-5
d_gene: -
v_gene: TRBV20-1

CDR3aa: SARPVSTDSPLH
j_gene: TRBJ1-6
d_gene: -
v_gene: TRBV20-1

CDR3aa: ASRLSSGGAAGELF
j_gene: TRBJ2-2
d_gene: TRBD2
v_gene: TRBV12-3/TRBV12-4

CDR3aa: ASSPSLTGELF
j_gene: TRBJ2-2
d_gene: -
v_gene: TRBV14

CDR3aa: ASSPQGTGRQETQY
j_gene: TRBJ2-5
d_gene: TRBD1
v_gene: TRBV7-2

CDR3aa: ASSLSGQARGYQETQY
j_gene: TRBJ2-5
d_gene: -
v_gene: TRBV5-1

CDR3aa: SGPSRGGLVMNEQF
j_gene: TRBJ2-1
d_gene: -
v_gene: TRBV20-1

CDR3aa: ASSKCPLGQGEKLF
j_gene: TRBJ1-4
d_gene: -
v_gene: TRBV21-1

CDR3aa: ASSSWPGQGKETQY
j_gene: TRBJ2-5
d_gene: TRBD1
v_gene: TRBV5-1

CDR3aa: ASSVSGTSGAEGDEQF
j_gene: TRBJ2-1
d_gene: TRBD2
v_gene: TRBV9

CDR3aa: ASSRPAGWEDTQY
j_gene: TRBJ2-3
d_gene: -
v_gene: TRBV5-1

CDR3aa: ASSQAAYTTDNEQF
j_gene: TRBJ2-1
d_gene: -
v_gene: TRBV4-3

CDR3aa: ASSTGQGNYGYT
j_gene: TRBJ1-2
d_gene: TRBD1
v_gene: TRBV6-5

CDR3aa: ASSWRGPYGYT
j_gene: TRBJ1-2
d_gene: -
v_gene: TRBV12-3/TRBV12-4

CDR3aa: ASSLGQGTVYGYT
j_gene: TRBJ1-2
d_gene: -
v_gene: TRBV5-1

CDR3aa: ASSQDRGLYGYT
j_gene: TRBJ1-2
d_gene: -
v_gene: TRBV14

CDR3aa: ATSDYGQRQF
j_gene: TRBJ2-1
d_gene: -
v_gene: TRBV24-1

CDR3aa: AMRGVANTIY
j_gene: TRBJ1-3
d_gene: -
v_gene: TRBV12-3/TRBV12-4

CDR3aa: ASRVSQPNTEAF
j_gene: TRBJ1-1
d_gene: -
v_gene: TRBV6-2/TRBV6-3

CDR3aa: SASSRTSGGLSTDTQY
j_gene: TRBJ2-3
d_gene: TRBD2
v_gene: TRBV20-1

CDR3aa: ASSFGWTEETQY
j_gene: TRBJ2-5
d_gene: -
v_gene: TRBV5-1

CDR3aa: ASSPPALGNTIY
j_gene: TRBJ1-3
d_gene: -
v_gene: TRBV4-1

CDR3aa: ASSVSGSPLH
j_gene: TRBJ1-6
d_gene: -
v_gene: TRBV9

CDR3aa: ASSTRSEGNTEAF
j_gene: TRBJ1-1
d_gene: -
v_gene: TRBV6-5

CDR3aa: ASSSSGNQPQH
j_gene: TRBJ1-5
d_gene: -
v_gene: TRBV6-5

CDR3aa: ASSPGGNRNTEAF
j_gene: TRBJ1-1
d_gene: -
v_gene: TRBV27

CDR3aa: ASSQQQGTGKLF
j_gene: TRBJ1-4
d_gene: -
v_gene: TRBV3-1

CDR3aa: ASRPGRGGTEAF
j_gene: TRBJ1-1
d_gene: -
v_gene: TRBV28

CDR3aa: ASHNPSTGTGELF
j_gene: TRBJ2-2
d_gene: -
v_gene: TRBV2

CDR3aa: ASSVVPGLTSTDTQY
j_gene: TRBJ2-3
d_gene: TRBD2
v_gene: TRBV9

CDR3aa: SVVGSGAGGTQY
j_gene: TRBJ2-5
d_gene: -
v_gene: TRBV29-1

CDR3aa: ASSPTF
j_gene: TRBJ1-1
d_gene: -
v_gene: TRBV12-3/TRBV12-4

CDR3aa: ASSQTQGKETQY
j_gene: TRBJ2-5
d_gene: TRBD1
v_gene: TRBV5-4

CDR3aa: ASSYSRPGGDTQY
j_gene: TRBJ2-3
d_gene: -
v_gene: TRBV6-6

CDR3aa: ASSALAGSYNEQF
j_gene: TRBJ2-1
d_gene: TRBD2
v_gene: TRBV4-1

CDR3aa: SVVEITQY
j_gene: TRBJ2-3
d_gene: -
v_gene: TRBV29-1

CDR3aa: ASSRTQAGNQPQH
j_gene: TRBJ1-5
d_gene: -
v_gene: TRBV4-1

CDR3aa: ASRDTGQETQY
j_gene: TRBJ2-5
d_gene: -
v_gene: TRBV7-9

CDR3aa: ASRATGSGKNIQY
j_gene: TRBJ2-4
d_gene: -
v_gene: TRBV5-1

CDR3aa: ASSARTSGGDEQF
j_gene: TRBJ2-1
d_gene: TRBD2
v_gene: TRBV6-1

CDR3aa: ASTTPRTGGRETQY
j_gene: TRBJ2-5
d_gene: TRBD1
v_gene: TRBV12-3/TRBV12-4

CDR3aa: ASSEGHLYGYT
j_gene: TRBJ1-2
d_gene: -
v_gene: TRBV25-1

CDR3aa: ASSYSGGDGGYT
j_gene: TRBJ1-2
d_gene: -
v_gene: TRBV6-5

CDR3aa: ATSGLEDTGELF
j_gene: TRBJ2-2
d_gene: -
v_gene: TRBV15

CDR3aa: SASLVAGGADTQY
j_gene: TRBJ2-3
d_gene: TRBD2
v_gene: TRBV20-1

CDR3aa: ASSQGGGRAQETQY
j_gene: TRBJ2-5
d_gene: -
v_gene: TRBV4-3